This T cell receptor (beta chain) was identified in a study of CD8 T cells in ankylosing spondylitis. Germline V gene data show CDR1 as MNHEY and CDR2 as SVGEGT. This CDR3 is built from 20 residues. Trimming took off 8 bases at V and 1 base at J, with 30 bases between the two ends. TCRdb processed the 5' RACE reads anew with MiXCR; each CDR3 protein has one entry. The sample comprises 250,000 to 300,000 distinct CDR3 sequences, about a sixth of which are singletons, and around a third rests with the top ten. In this sample, this clonotype turned up a few times. This receptor was taken from a male donor with ankylosing spondylitis or in good health (not recorded which). The sequenced sample was blood, either unsorted or a sorted T cell fraction (not recorded which). The chain combines TRBV6-2 or TRBV6-3 with TRBJ2-4, with D perhaps TRBD1 (6 bases). This CDR3 reads CASSYRQDGVGRGAKNIQYF. Written as DNA, the CDR3 is TGTGCCAGCTCATATCGGCAGGATGGGGTCGGCAGGGGTGCCAAAAACATTCAGTACTTC.